Here is one T cell receptor beta chain with its context. In the source study's methods: Amplifying reference gene primers gave estimates of nucleated cell counts. The table came from immunoSEQ multiplex PCR; TCRdb's copy has only in-frame clones and leaves some out. V and J calls and clone size follow that table, whereas D and trimming were derived from the DNA. The sample contains just over 250,000 clones, about 91% of which appear only once. These data originate in a study of blood T cell repertoires in COVID-19. Study-level information: Researchers got acute and convalescent COVID-19 samples from the United States, Italy and Spain. T cells, B-cell-depleted T cells, or PBMCs supplied cDNA or gDNA.

Germline lookup yields CDR1 LNHDA and CDR2 SQIVND (reference sequence). This CDR3 region has 16 residues. J was trimmed by 0 bases and V by 6 bases; bases with no gene match: 9. In Seattle, patients joined the study during active infection and were tracked longitudinally. The chain couples TRBV19 to TRBJ2-3, with 7 nucleotides matching TRBD2. Sequencing was carried out using peripheral blood. The TCR comes from a person aged 18 to 35 with COVID-19, enrolled during active disease. The chain's CDR3 is CASSPVAGSSTDTQYF. CDR3 sequence (DNA): TGTGCCAGTAGCCCGGTAGCGGGCTCAAGCACAGATACGCAGTATTTT.